A single sample is the source of the 27 T cell receptor beta chains below, sequenced in a study of prognosis after radiotherapy for stage I lung cancer. Two-round multiplex PCR on genomic DNA was the method by which TCR beta CDR3 was amplified. Used in first-round PCR were primers specific to each TRBV and TRBJ gene. TCRdb re-analysed the multiplex PCR reads in MiXCR, keeping a single row per CDR3 protein. The table records about 12,000 distinct CDR3 sequences, 50% to 65% of them present only once. The sample was PBMCs, taken before or after stereotactic body radiation therapy (not recorded which). The receptors here all came from a donor of 50 years or more with non-small cell lung cancer.

The chain links TRBV6-1 to TRBJ2-7; 9 bases agree with TRBD2. The CDR3 length is 14 residues. Germline CDR1 reads MNHNS; CDR2 reads SASEGT. J was trimmed by 0 bases and V by 6 bases; bases with no gene match: 3. The CDR3 region has the DNA TGTGCCAGCAGGACTAGCGGTCACTCCTACGAGCAGTACTTC. Residues: CASRTSGHSYEQYF.

A word on this clonotype: One junction end does not reproduce the germline sequence, and a read error may be involved. The V call is TRBV25-1, the J call TRBJ1-2, with 7 bases identical to TRBD1. CDR3 length: 14 residues. CDR1 is MGHDK and CDR2 is SYGVNS in the germline V gene. The CDR3 DNA sequence: TGTGCCAGCAGTGAGGCGGGACAGAACTGTGGCTACACCTTC. The encoded protein is CASSEAGQNCGYTF.

This clonotype has ten or more counts. This may be a read error, as it is one base from a much larger clone. This CDR3 reads CASRPGRGANEQYF. For the CDR3, the DNA is TGTGCCAGTAGACCGGGACGCGGAGCGAACGAGCAGTACTTC. V gene TRBV19 combines with J gene TRBJ2-7, with D perhaps assigned TRBD1 or TRBD2 (5 bases each). This CDR3 is 14 amino acids long. The ends were cut back, 6 bases at V and 5 bases at J, with 17 bases in the middle. CDR1 and CDR2 from the germline V gene are LNHDA and SQIVND (reference sequence).

This clonotype is medium-sized in the sample. V gene TRBV7-6 combines with J gene TRBJ2-1; no clear D. In germline, CDR1 is SGHVS, CDR2 FNYEAQ. The CDR3 is made up of 14 amino acids. Trimming shortened V by 1 base and J by 5 bases, and 9 bases separated the two germline ends. CDR3 in amino acids: CASSLVAGNNEQFF. As DNA, the CDR3 is TGTGCCAGCAGCTTAGTGGCCGGAAACAATGAGCAGTTCTTC. The variable domain in full, completed from reference TRBV7-6 and TRBJ2-1, reads GAGVSQSPRYKVTKRGQDVALRCDPISGHVSLYWYRQALGQGPEFLTYFNYEAQQDKSGLPNDRFSAERPEGSISTLTIQRTEQRDSAMYRCASSLVAGNNEQFFGPGTRLTVL.

By share, this clonotype counts as medium-sized. The chain uses TRBV12-3 or TRBV12-4 and TRBJ1-4; TRBD1 matches 10 bases. The V and J ends lost 6 bases and 10 bases, in that order; junction bases with no gene match: 5. The CDR3 runs to 13 residues. CDR3 DNA sequence: TGTGCCAGCAGATACGGACAGGGGGGAAAACTGTTTTTT. Translation gives CASRYGQGGKLFF.

The chain has TRBV5-1 and TRBJ2-7; D tentatively reads TRBD1 or TRBD2 (5 bases each). Germline V gives CDR1 SGHRS, CDR2 YFSETQ. The V and J ends lost 4 bases and 4 bases respectively, with 21 bases between them. CDR3 length: 16 residues. CDR3 amino acids: CASSRGPQVEGYEQYF. The CDR3 nucleotides read TGCGCCAGCAGCCGGGGACCCCAGGTAGAGGGGTACGAGCAGTACTTC.

Of note for this clonotype: At one end, the junction sequence differs from germline, possibly due to a read error. The rearrangement joins TRBV7-3 to TRBJ2-6, with D perhaps TRBD1 (7 bases). The CDR3 length is 16 residues. CDR1 is SGHTA and CDR2 is FQGTGA in the germline V gene. CDR3 DNA: TGTGCCAGCAGCTTAGGGGGGACAGTTGGGTCCAACGTCCTTACTTTC. Its protein is CASSLGGTVGSNVLTF.

The sample holds many counts of this clonotype. V and J are TRBV5-4 and TRBJ1-6, with unresolved D. Germline V lookup: CDR1 SGHNT, CDR2 YYREEE (reference sequence). The CDR3 is made up of 12 amino acids. V was trimmed by 3 bases and J by 7 bases, leaving 5 bases between them. As DNA, the CDR3 is TGTGCCAGCAGCTGGAGAAATTCACCCCTCCACTTT. Amino acids: CASSWRNSPLHF.

This clonotype was seen a few times. A far larger clone is off by one base, so a read error is likely. V gene TRBV6-5 combines with J gene TRBJ1-1; a possible D gene is TRBD1 (5 bases). The germline V gene encodes CDR1 MNHEY and CDR2 SVGAGI. The ends were cut back, 3 bases at V and 3 bases at J, with 8 bases in the middle. This CDR3 contains 13 residues. CDR3 region: CASSYVGDTEAFF. DNA of the CDR3: TGTGCCAGCAGTTATGTGGGGGACACTGAAGCTTTCTTT.

The J gene is TRBJ2-3, the V gene TRBV2, with 10 bases fitting TRBD1. The CDR3 consists of 15 residues. V dropped 9 bases and J dropped 1; count of bases not matched to a gene: 7. Germline V CDR1 and CDR2: SNHLY, FYNNEI. The CDR3, as DNA: TGTGCCAGTTCACCCGGGACAGGGGGCACAGATACGCAGTATTTT. This codes for CASSPGTGGTDTQYF.

On this clonotype: A read error is likely here: a far larger clone is one base away. Because the CDR3 is missing its conserved closing phenylalanine or tryptophan, this is likely a read error. This chain uses TRBV6-4 with TRBJ2-7, with TRBD1 matching 10 bases. Germline V gene lookup returns CDR1 MRHNA and CDR2 SNTAGT. This CDR3 is built from 15 residues. Trimming removed 6 bases from V and 4 bases from J; junction bases left unmatched: 9. The CDR3 here is CASSPTDRGLYEQYL. Written as DNA, the CDR3 is TGTGCCAGCAGCCCTACCGACAGGGGGCTTTACGAGCAGTACTTA.

Note on this clonotype: It may be a read error: a sequence one base away is much more abundant. The conserved phenylalanine or tryptophan is not found at the CDR3 terminus, so this likely reflects a read error. The DNA is omitted, as the CDR3 cannot be located on it reliably, and the CDR3 follows TCRdb's listing. J is TRBJ1-1 and V is TRBV20-1. The CDR3 is 9 amino acids in total, end residues counted. The V gene's germline CDR1 is DFQATT and CDR2 SNEGSKA (reference sequence). Here the CDR3 reads CSAYGQDPT.

This clonotype appeared many times. The chain has TRBV20-1 and TRBJ2-5; D might be TRBD1 or TRBD2, each matching 5 bases. This CDR3 region has 14 residues. The germline CDR1 and CDR2 sequences are DFQATT and SNEGSKA (reference sequence). Trimming removed 6 bases at V and 3 bases at J, with 17 bases between. CDR3 sequence: CSAPGTAREETQYF. Here the CDR3 DNA reads TGCAGTGCGCCCGGGACCGCGAGGGAAGAGACCCAGTACTTC.

This clonotype has at least ten counts. The J gene is TRBJ2-1, the V gene TRBV4-2; possible D gene TRBD2, 6 bases. The CDR3 extends over 17 amino acids. Germline V gene sequence: CDR1 LGHNA, CDR2 YNFKEQ. V was trimmed by 2 bases and J by 1 base, leaving 15 bases between them. The CDR3 bases are TGTGCCAGCAGCCAACCTTCCGGGAGAGGGTCCTACAATGAGCAGTTCTTC. Amino acids: CASSQPSGRGSYNEQFF.

This clonotype came up many times. The chain carries TRBV10-3 and TRBJ2-1; TRBD2 matches at 11 bases. Looked up from germline, CDR1 is ENHRY and CDR2 is SYGVKD. This CDR3 has 15 amino acids. The trim removed 5 bases at V and 10 bases at J, leaving 10 bases unmatched. This CDR3 is CAISKTSGSGDEQFF. The CDR3 DNA reads as TGTGCCATCAGTAAAACTAGCGGGAGTGGTGACGAGCAGTTCTTC.

Comment on this clonotype: It differs at one base from a far larger clone, so likely a read error. Written as DNA, the CDR3 is TGTGCCAGCAGTGAACAGGCGGGGACCTGGGAGCTGTTTTTT. Its translation is CASSEQAGTWELFF. The chain recombines TRBV6-5 with TRBJ2-2; D may be TRBD2 (6 bases). The V gene's germline CDR1 is MNHEY and CDR2 SVGAGI. This CDR3 is built from 14 residues. V was clipped by 5 bases and J by 9 bases, with 16 bases between them.

This clonotype has a count of ten or more. This sequence joins TRBV4-1 and TRBJ1-3, with 7 positions matching TRBD1. Trimming took 0 bases from V and 2 from J; bases not matched to a gene: 13. Germline V gene lookup returns CDR1 MGHRA and CDR2 YSYEKL. The CDR3 is made up of 19 amino acids. The CDR3 loop is CASSQEPRTGEATGNTIYF. CDR3 coding DNA: TGCGCCAGCAGCCAAGAACCCAGGACAGGTGAAGCCACTGGAAACACCATATATTTT.

This chain connects TRBV28 to TRBJ2-7; 13 bases align to TRBD2. Trimming took 5 bases from V and 3 from J; bases not matched to a gene: 1. The germline CDR1 and CDR2 sequences are MDHEN and SYDVKM. The length of the CDR3 is 14 residues. The CDR3 DNA reads TGTGCCAGCAGTGGGACTAGCGGGAACTACGAGCAGTACTTC. Translated, it gives CASSGTSGNYEQYF.

This clonotype has a count of ten or more. The chain couples TRBV14 to TRBJ2-7, with no clear D. The CDR3 has 11 residues. V was clipped by 4 bases and J by 7 bases, with 8 bases between them. Germline values: CDR1 SGHDN, CDR2 FVKESK. CDR3 DNA: TGTGCCAGCAGCCGCTCGAGGGAGCAGTACTTC. As protein: CASSRSREQYF.

The sample holds many counts of this clonotype. V usage is TRBV4-2 and J usage is TRBJ1-1; D is perhaps TRBD1 (5 bases). The ends were cut back, 4 bases at V and 1 base at J, with 16 bases in the middle. Germline V gene sequence: CDR1 LGHNA, CDR2 YNFKEQ. The CDR3 is 16 residues long. The CDR3 DNA reads as TGTGCCAGCAGCCCTCCTGGGGGACGGAGGAACACTGAAGCTTTCTTT. Amino acids: CASSPPGGRRNTEAFF.

This clonotype counts as medium-sized. The genes are TRBV28 and TRBJ2-7; TRBD1 is a possible D gene (6 bases). CDR1 and CDR2 (germline): MDHEN, SYDVKM. Between the trimmed V and J ends, which lost 6 bases and 5 bases, there was a span of 17 bases. The CDR3 spans 14 residues. In nucleotides, the CDR3 is TGTGCCAGCAGCTCCCCCCAGGGGCGGCACGAGCAGTACTTC. Its translation is CASSSPQGRHEQYF.

As concerns this clonotype: Germline and junction disagree at one end, which may indicate a read error. The chain employs TRBV5-1 and TRBJ2-7; TRBD1 agrees at 7 bases. CDR1 and CDR2 from the germline V gene are SGHRS and YFSETQ. This CDR3 comprises 15 residues. The chain's CDR3 is CASSWGTAVSYEHYF. The DNA for the CDR3 is TGCGCCAGCAGCTGGGGGACAGCTGTCTCCTACGAGCATTACTTC.

This clonotype qualifies as medium-sized. CDR3 in amino acids: CASSELSSGRTTQYF. CDR3 nucleotides: TGTGCCAGCAGTGAACTGTCTAGCGGGAGGACTACGCAGTATTTT. The chain recombines TRBV2 with TRBJ2-3; 11 positions match TRBD2. J was trimmed by 8 bases and V by 2 bases; bases with no gene match: 6. The CDR3 runs 15 residues. The germline gives CDR1 SNHLY, CDR2 FYNNEI.

The chain carries TRBV27 and TRBJ2-7; D might be TRBD1 (5 bases). Germline CDR1 is MNHEY and CDR2 is SMNVEV (reference sequence). V was shortened by 3 bases and J by 3 bases, with 15 bases between the two germline ends. There are 15 residues in the CDR3. The CDR3 sequence is CASSFIPQDCYEQYF. Written as DNA, the CDR3 is TGTGCCAGCAGTTTCATCCCACAGGATTGCTACGAGCAGTACTTC.

Of note for this clonotype: Since a much larger clone is just one base distant, this may be a read error. The chain links TRBV29-1 to TRBJ2-3, with D tentatively TRBD1 (5 bases). CDR3 size: 16 residues. Germline CDR1 and CDR2: SQVTM and ANQGSEA. In DNA, the CDR3 is TGCAGTGCCAGGACAACCGGGTCAATTAGCACATATACGCAGTATTTT. Its protein is CSARTTGSISTYTQYF.

The chain couples TRBV2 to TRBJ1-5; tentatively, D is TRBD1 (5 bases). CDR3 length: 15 residues. The ends were cut back, 5 bases at V and 2 bases at J, with 13 bases in the middle. Germline CDR1 and CDR2: SNHLY and FYNNEI. The CDR3 bases are TGTGCCAGCAGTCCAGGCCAACAGGGCAATCAGCCCCAGCATTTT. This translates into CASSPGQQGNQPQHF.

At least ten counts were recorded for this clonotype. This chain uses TRBV4-2 with TRBJ2-1; TRBD2 matches at 10 bases. CDR1 is LGHNA and CDR2 is YNFKEQ in the germline V gene. V lost 1 base and J lost 9; bases outside the gene matches: 6. The CDR3 is 15 residues long. CDR3 residues: CASSQGLAGGGEQFF. As DNA, the CDR3 is TGTGCCAGCAGCCAAGGGTTAGCGGGGGGAGGTGAGCAGTTCTTC.